This T cell receptor (beta chain) was obtained from a study of blood T cell repertoires in COVID-19. About the research overall: Whether acute or convalescent, the COVID-19 samples came from the United States, Italy and Spain. The analysed material was cDNA or gDNA that came from T cells, B-cell-depleted T cells, or PBMCs.

Produced via immunoSEQ multiplex PCR; TCRdb's table is partial and in-frame only. This sample yields around 220,000 clones, of which around 90% are seen a single time; 1.5% to 2% belongs to the top ten. This clone was seen once. V shed 5 bases and J 5 bases; nucleotides not matched to a gene: 15. This CDR3 has 17 amino acids. The V gene's germline CDR1 is KGHSH and CDR2 LQKENI. Participants came from 24 US areas, aged about 18 to 100 years. Participant-given clinical history determined each cohort assignment. V usage is TRBV18 and J usage is TRBJ1-2, with 9 nucleotides matching TRBD1. The TCR was taken from a woman between 18 and 29 years old who had recovered from COVID-19. The sequenced material came from PBMCs or T cells enriched from blood (not recorded which). As DNA, the CDR3 is TGTGCCAGCTCAGTCACTTTATCGAGGACAGGGGTTTATGGCTACACCTTC. It specifies CASSVTLSRTGVYGYTF.